The source of this TCR beta chain is a study of OX40 agonist ivuxolimab in advanced cancers. Across the study: Ivuxolimab is a fully human IgG2 antibody that activates OX40 (CD134). Patients undergoing dose escalation presented with hepatocellular carcinoma, melanoma, renal cell or head and neck cancer. Study results and limitations: CD4+ and CD8+ blood T cells expanded clonally by week 6 at 0.1 to 3.0 mg/kg. The authors did not determine the antigen specificity of the expanded peripheral T cells.

With 6 bases clipped from V and 0 bases from J, the junction kept 7 bases outside the gene matches. The CDR3 spans 16 residues. CDR1 and CDR2 from the germline V gene are MDHEN and SYDVKM. The table came from immunoSEQ multiplex PCR; TCRdb's copy has only in-frame clones and leaves some out. This table holds some 100,000 clones, 75% to 95% found once. In regard to this clone: The antigen is unknown.

Material: CD4+ or CD8+ T cells sorted from blood, obtained in a trial of the OX40 agonist ivuxolimab. The chain uses TRBV28 and TRBJ1-1, with TRBD1 matching 10 bases. The clonotype originates from an adult with an advanced solid tumor such as melanoma, head and neck, liver or kidney cancer. Here the CDR3 reads CASRGWTGGLNTEAFF. Here the CDR3 DNA reads TGTGCCAGCAGGGGATGGACAGGGGGGTTGAACACTGAAGCTTTCTTT.